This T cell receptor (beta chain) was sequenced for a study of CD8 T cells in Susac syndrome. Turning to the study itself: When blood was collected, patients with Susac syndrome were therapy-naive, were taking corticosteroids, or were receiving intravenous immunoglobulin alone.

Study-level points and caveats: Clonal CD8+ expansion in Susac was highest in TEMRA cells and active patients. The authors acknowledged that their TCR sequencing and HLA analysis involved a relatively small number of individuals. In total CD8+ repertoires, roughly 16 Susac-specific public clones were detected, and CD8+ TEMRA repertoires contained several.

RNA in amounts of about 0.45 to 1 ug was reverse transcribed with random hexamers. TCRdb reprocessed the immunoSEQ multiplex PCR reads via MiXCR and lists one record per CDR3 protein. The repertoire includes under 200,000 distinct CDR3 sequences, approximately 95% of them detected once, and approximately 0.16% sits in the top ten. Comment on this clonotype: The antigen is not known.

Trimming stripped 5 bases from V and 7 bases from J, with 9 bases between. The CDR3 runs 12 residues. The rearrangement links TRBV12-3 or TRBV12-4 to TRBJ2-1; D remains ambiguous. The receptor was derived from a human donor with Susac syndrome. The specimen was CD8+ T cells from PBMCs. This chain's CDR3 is CASSPFPNEQFF. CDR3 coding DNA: TGTGCCAGCAGTCCCTTCCCTAATGAGCAGTTCTTC.